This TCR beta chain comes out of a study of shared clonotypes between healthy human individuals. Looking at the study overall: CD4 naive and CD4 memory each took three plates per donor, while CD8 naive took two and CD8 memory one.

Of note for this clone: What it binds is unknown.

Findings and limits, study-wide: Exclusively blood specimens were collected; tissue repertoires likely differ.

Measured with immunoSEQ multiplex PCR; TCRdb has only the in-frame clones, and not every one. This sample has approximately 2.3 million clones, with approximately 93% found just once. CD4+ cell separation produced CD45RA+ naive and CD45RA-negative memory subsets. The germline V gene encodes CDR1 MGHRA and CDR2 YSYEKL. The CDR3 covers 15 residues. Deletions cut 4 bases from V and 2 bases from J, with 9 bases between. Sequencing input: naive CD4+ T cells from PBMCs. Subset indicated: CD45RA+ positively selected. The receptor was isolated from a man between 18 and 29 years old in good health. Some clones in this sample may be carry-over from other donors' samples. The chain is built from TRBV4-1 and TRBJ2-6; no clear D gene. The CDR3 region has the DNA TGCGCCAGCAGCCCAATGGGAACTGGGGCCAACGTCCTGACTTTC. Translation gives CASSPMGTGANVLTF.